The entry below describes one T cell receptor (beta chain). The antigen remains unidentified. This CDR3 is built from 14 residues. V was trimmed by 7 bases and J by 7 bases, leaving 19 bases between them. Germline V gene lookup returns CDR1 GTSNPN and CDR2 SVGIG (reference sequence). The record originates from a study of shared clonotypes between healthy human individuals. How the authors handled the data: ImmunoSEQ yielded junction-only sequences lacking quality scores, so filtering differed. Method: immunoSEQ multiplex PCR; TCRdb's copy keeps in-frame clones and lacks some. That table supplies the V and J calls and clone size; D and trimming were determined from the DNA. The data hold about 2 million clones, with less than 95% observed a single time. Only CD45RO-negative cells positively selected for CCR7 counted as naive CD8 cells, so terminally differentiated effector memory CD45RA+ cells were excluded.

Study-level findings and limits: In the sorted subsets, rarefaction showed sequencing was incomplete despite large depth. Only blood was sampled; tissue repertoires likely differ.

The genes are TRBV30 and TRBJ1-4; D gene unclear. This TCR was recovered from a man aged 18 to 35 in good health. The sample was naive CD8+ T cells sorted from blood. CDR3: CAFLAAVGREKLFF. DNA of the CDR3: TGTGCCTTTCTGGCTGCCGTCGGCCGTGAAAAACTGTTTTTT.